This T cell receptor beta chain was identified in a study of blood T cell repertoires in COVID-19. Germline V gene sequence: CDR1 SGHKS, CDR2 YYEKEE (reference sequence). Trimming pared 2 bases from V and 0 bases from J, leaving 8 bases between. The CDR3 extends over 14 amino acids. Only in-frame clones appear in the TCRdb table, and some are missing; sequencing was by immunoSEQ multiplex PCR. The sample has over 150,000 clones, roughly 84% seen once. The chain is built from TRBV5-5 and TRBJ1-2; D not certain. This TCR was recovered from a man aged 18 to 29 with active or convalescent COVID-19. Specimen: peripheral blood. The CDR3 nucleotides read TGTGCCAGCAGCTTCAACAGAGCTAACTATGGCTACACCTTC. Amino acids: CASSFNRANYGYTF.